One T cell receptor (beta chain) is described in this entry. Its antigen is currently not known. The record has no base qualities; no much larger clone is one base away. This sample stems from a study of OX40 agonist ivuxolimab in advanced cancers. With regard to the full study: Ivuxolimab, which targeted the costimulatory receptor OX40 (CD134), was an agonistic, fully human IgG2 monoclonal antibody. The paper reports the monotherapy dose-escalation portion (N ≈ 52 patients) of the phase I ivuxolimab trial. Of the approximately 50 dose-escalation patients, hepatocellular carcinoma was present in about 20, melanoma in around 15, renal cell carcinoma in 9 and head and neck cancer in 9. Partial responses occurred in three dose-escalation patients: two with cutaneous melanoma and one with hepatocellular carcinoma. Intravenous ivuxolimab was administered to patients every 2 weeks at six dose levels: 0.01, 0.1, 0.3, 1.5, 3 and 10 mg/kg. The purpose of peripheral TCRbeta sequencing was to test whether ivuxolimab changed TCR sequence diversity and led to clonal T-cell expansion. Prior anti-PD-1, anti-PD-L1 or anti-CTLA-4 therapy was permitted, and approximately 41% of dose-escalation patients had received checkpoint inhibitors. A male proportion of about 79% and a mean age of about 60 years, ranging from about 23 to 79, were recorded for the dose-escalation cohort. The full study reports these points: After ivuxolimab, CD8+ T cells had more expanded clones than CD4+ T cells on average. In partial responders in the 0.1-3.0 mg/kg groups, normalized peripheral clonal expansion was found to be among the lowest, especially among CD8+ T cells. At doses of 0.1 to 3.0 mg/kg, clonal expansion of both CD4+ and CD8+ T cells in blood was seen between baseline and week 6. Which antigens the clonally expanded peripheral T cells were specific for was not determined. Low levels of normalized T-cell clonal expansion were also shown by some nonresponding patients.

Patients with a history of autoimmune disease or receiving systemic immunosuppression were excluded from the trial. Peripheral blood for TCR sequencing was drawn from every dose cohort at baseline, at cycle 4 day 1 and at cycle 7 day 1. The samples were drawn from a first-in-human, open-label, multicenter phase I dose-escalation trial of ivuxolimab. Adults with locally advanced or metastatic head and neck squamous cell, hepatocellular, melanoma or renal cell carcinoma were enrolled in the trial. Before TCR sequencing, CD4+ T cells and CD8+ T cells from peripheral blood were sorted into separate populations. To sequence the TCRbeta CDR3 region, genomic DNA was isolated from the sorted cells. The immunoSEQ Assay was used for sequencing of TCRbeta CDR3 regions. The table was pulled from immuneACCESS by TCRdb, which kept in-frame rearrangements only. Such tables lose some clones; where checked, under half of the loss comes from unresolved V genes, and the rest has no known cause. In this sample the table shows fewer than 15,000 clones, around 83% of which occur a single time. 44% of the sample rests with the top ten.

V and J are truncated by 2 bases and 4 bases respectively, leaving an intervening sequence of 12 bases. Per the germline V gene, SNHLY is the CDR1 and FYNNEI is the CDR2. The CDR3 covers 14 residues, taking in both the cysteine and the phenylalanine. Only the CDR3 DNA is retained, 42 bases long and in frame from the first base. This TCR was sampled from an adult with an advanced solid tumor such as melanoma, head and neck, liver or kidney cancer. The specimen was CD4+ or CD8+ T cells sorted from blood, collected in a trial of the OX40 agonist ivuxolimab. The sequence links TRBV2 to TRBJ2-7; TRBD1 is a possible D gene, resting on 5 matching bases. The DNA sequence follows: TGTGCCAGCAGTGAAACTCAGGGTGTGTACGAGCAGTACTTC. It translates to CASSETQGVYEQYF.